The 31 T cell receptor beta chains given below trace back to one sample, sequenced in a study of blood T cell repertoires in COVID-19 (dated by TCRdb to about 2020). Libraries were prepared through the immunoSEQ multiplex PCR assay. The immuneACCESS repertoire file appears here via TCRdb, limited to in-frame rearrangements. These files lack a portion of the clones; in checked studies, under half of the deficit traces to unresolved V genes, and the cause of the others is not known. The sample table records approximately 250,000 clones; 85% to 90% of these occur just once. Together, the top ten hold approximately 4% of the sample. What was sequenced was PBMCs or T cells enriched from blood (not recorded which). Receptors originate from a woman aged 25 to 45 with acute COVID-19.

This rearrangement joins TRBV11-1 to TRBJ2-1; TRBD2 agrees at 10 bases. With V trimmed by 5 bases and J by 4 bases, 5 bases remained unmatched. The CDR3 spans 15 residues. Germline assignment: CDR1 SGHAT and CDR2 FQDESV (reference sequence). The CDR3 is CASSPGTSAYNEQFF. DNA for the CDR3: TGTGCCAGCAGCCCCGGGACTAGCGCATACAATGAGCAGTTCTTC.

The chain links TRBV18 to TRBJ1-1, with 11 bases matching TRBD1. The CDR3 sequence is 13 residues long. The germline V gene has CDR1 KGHSH and CDR2 LQKENI. V was clipped by 5 bases and J by 12 bases; unmatched bases: 8. The CDR3 protein is CASSLSGQGDTFF. In DNA, the CDR3 is TGTGCCAGCTCATTGTCGGGACAGGGGGACACTTTCTTT. Looking up the rest from reference TRBV18 and TRBJ1-1 gives the full variable domain: NAGVMQNPRHLVRRRGQEARLRCSPMKGHSHVYWYRQLPEEGLKFMVYLQKENIIDESGMPKERFSAEFPKEGPSILRIQQVVRGDSAAYFCASSLSGQGDTFFGQGTRLTVV.

The rearrangement links TRBV5-1 to TRBJ2-7; D is undetermined. V lost 0 bases and J 2 bases, leaving 6 bases between the germline ends. The germline V gene has CDR1 SGHRS and CDR2 YFSETQ. The CDR3 has 13 residues. CDR3 protein: CASSLDRTYEQYF. CDR3 nucleotide sequence: TGCGCCAGCAGCTTGGACAGAACCTACGAGCAGTACTTC.

This sequence joins TRBV6-1 and TRBJ2-7; tentatively, D is TRBD2 (6 bases). Trimming took 2 bases from V and 3 from J, leaving 17 bases between them. Per the germline V gene, CDR1 is MNHNS and CDR2 is SASEGT. The CDR3 has 16 residues. The CDR3 spells CASSELQGGTLYEQYF. CDR3 sequence (DNA): TGTGCCAGCAGTGAACTCCAGGGCGGGACCCTCTACGAGCAGTACTTC.

This clone occurred a few times. The chain links TRBV6-5 to TRBJ2-5; 9 nucleotides line up with TRBD1. The ends lost 7 bases at V and 5 bases at J; junction bases unmatched: 11. CDR1 and CDR2 from the germline V gene are MNHEY and SVGAGI. The length of the CDR3 is 15 residues. The CDR3 region is CASTSPTGGGETQYF. The CDR3 nucleotides read TGTGCCAGCACGAGCCCCACAGGGGGCGGGGAGACCCAGTACTTC.

The chain employs TRBV23-1 and TRBJ2-6, with 8 bases aligning to TRBD1. TRBV23-1 is classed as an ORF, of uncertain function. This CDR3 has 18 amino acids. Trimming cost V 2 bases and J 2 bases; bases outside gene matches: 8. Here the CDR3 reads CASSQRRQGNAGANVLTF. The CDR3, as DNA: TGCGCCAGCAGTCAACGAAGACAGGGGAACGCTGGGGCCAACGTCCTGACTTTC.

The V and J genes are TRBV15 and TRBJ2-7, with D possibly matching TRBD2 (7 bases). Trimming removed 4 bases from V and 0 bases from J, with 13 bases in between. This CDR3 has 15 residues. Germline V CDR1 and CDR2: LNHNV, YYDKDF (reference sequence). In DNA, the CDR3 is TGTGCCACCAGCACCCGTAGGGGGGGCTCCTACGAGCAGTACTTC. Residues: CATSTRRGGSYEQYF.

V is TRBV4-2 and J is TRBJ2-1; D is perhaps TRBD2 (5 bases). Germline V lookup: CDR1 LGHNA, CDR2 YNFKEQ. The CDR3 loop spans 14 amino acids. The V gene lost 0 bases and the J gene lost 9 bases, with 12 bases spanning the gap. The CDR3 DNA reads TGTGCCAGCAGCCAAGATTGGGGAGCCAGTGAGCAGTTCTTC. It translates to CASSQDWGASEQFF.

The J gene is TRBJ2-7, the V gene TRBV3-1 (or the pseudogene TRBV3-2), with 13 bases aligning to TRBD2. Germline CDR1 is LGHDT and CDR2 is YNNKEL (reference sequence). Unmatched junction bases numbered 4, after V lost 5 bases and J lost 3 bases. The CDR3 contains 15 residues. CDR3 in DNA: TGTGCCAGCAGCTACGGGACTAGCGGGAACTACGAGCAGTACTTC. Translating gives CASSYGTSGNYEQYF.

The chain carries TRBV19 and TRBJ2-2, with a tentative D call TRBD2 (5 bases). Per germline, CDR1 LNHDA and CDR2 SQIVND (reference sequence). The V end lost 10 bases, the J end lost 1 base, and 13 bases lay between the germline ends. The CDR3 is 14 residues long. The CDR3 region is CATEKSGNTGELFF. The CDR3 DNA follows: TGTGCCACCGAGAAGAGCGGGAACACCGGGGAGCTGTTTTTT.

V and J are TRBV2 and TRBJ1-2; D not certain. The CDR3 sequence is 12 residues long. Germline V gives CDR1 SNHLY, CDR2 FYNNEI. Trimming left V 3 bases short and J 8 bases short, with 10 bases between. The CDR3 loop reads CASSDRGGGYTF. The CDR3 bases are TGTGCCAGCAGTGATCGGGGAGGAGGCTACACCTTC.

The chain is built from TRBV12-3 or TRBV12-4 and TRBJ2-7; a weak D match, TRBD2 (6 bases). The CDR3 runs to 13 residues. V lost 5 bases, J lost 2 bases, and 10 bases lay in between. CDR3 DNA sequence: TGTGCCAGCAGTCCCGGGGGTCCCTACGAGCAGTACTTC. This sequence encodes CASSPGGPYEQYF.

V and J are TRBV27 and TRBJ1-5, with 10 bases matching TRBD1. CDR1 and CDR2 from the germline V gene are MNHEY and SMNVEV (reference sequence). The CDR3 runs 15 residues. The junction had 10 bases not matched to a gene; V was cut back by 5 bases and J by 9 bases. CDR3 DNA: TGTGCCAGCAGTCCGACGACAGGGGGCACGGTGCCCCAGCATTTT. Translation gives CASSPTTGGTVPQHF.

V and J are TRBV19 and TRBJ2-7; possibly TRBD1 for D (5 bases). Germline lookup yields CDR1 LNHDA and CDR2 SQIVND (reference sequence). This CDR3 comprises 15 residues. The V end lost 4 bases, the J end lost 2 bases, and 15 bases lay between the germline ends. The CDR3 here is CASSKSLYRTYEQYF. The CDR3 region has the DNA TGTGCCAGTAGTAAATCCCTGTACAGGACCTACGAGCAGTACTTC.

V and J are TRBV3-1 (or the pseudogene TRBV3-2) and TRBJ2-2, with TRBD2 matching over 8 bases. Per germline, CDR1 LGHDT and CDR2 YNNKEL (reference sequence). J gave up 7 bases and V 6 bases, and 7 bases lay outside the gene matches. The CDR3 covers 14 residues. The CDR3 sequence is CASSSTSEGGELFF. CDR3 sequence (DNA): TGTGCCAGCAGTTCGACTAGCGAGGGCGGGGAGCTGTTTTTT.

J is TRBJ2-1 and V is TRBV7-9; 14 nucleotides align to TRBD2. V lost 5 bases to trimming and J lost 9 bases; unmatched junction nucleotides: 9. CDR1 SEHNR and CDR2 FQNEAQ come from the germline V gene (reference sequence). CDR3 size: 16 residues. CDR3 sequence: CASSLPGLAGVSEQFF. DNA of the CDR3: TGTGCCAGCAGCCTACCGGGACTAGCGGGAGTAAGTGAGCAGTTCTTC.

The rearrangement joins TRBV13 to TRBJ2-7; 7 positions agree with TRBD1. J gave up 3 bases and V 6 bases, and 8 bases lay outside the gene matches. Germline V gene sequence: CDR1 PRHDT, CDR2 FYEKMQ (reference sequence). This CDR3 contains 14 residues. DNA for the CDR3: TGTGCCAGCAGAATAGGGGGACAGCTCTACGAGCAGTACTTC. This translates into CASRIGGQLYEQYF.

This rearrangement joins TRBV6-6 to TRBJ1-6; 8 bases are a match to TRBD1. CDR1 MNHNY and CDR2 SVGAGI come from the germline V gene (reference sequence). CDR3 size: 14 residues. With 6 bases clipped from V and 7 bases from J, the junction kept 5 bases outside the gene matches. For the CDR3, the DNA is TGTGCCAGCAGCCCGGACAGGGACAATTCACCCCTCCACTTT. It translates to CASSPDRDNSPLHF.

The rearrangement uses TRBV7-3 and TRBJ2-1, with 14 bases lining up with TRBD2. The germline V gene encodes CDR1 SGHTA and CDR2 FQGTGA. This CDR3 region has 17 residues. V shed 5 bases, J shed 6 bases, and the junction held 9 bases outside the gene matches. This chain's CDR3 is CASSLGTSGREGNEQFF. CDR3 coding DNA: TGTGCCAGCAGCCTTGGGACTAGCGGGAGAGAGGGCAATGAGCAGTTCTTC.

V and J are TRBV4-1 and TRBJ2-7, with 15 bases that match TRBD2. The CDR3 has 17 amino acids. Germline loops: CDR1 MGHRA, CDR2 YSYEKL. With 4 bases clipped from V and 2 bases from J, the junction kept 6 bases outside the gene matches. CDR3 residues: CASSLGLAGGPAYEQYF. The CDR3 DNA reads TGCGCCAGCAGCCTTGGACTAGCGGGAGGGCCCGCCTACGAGCAGTACTTC.

The chain recombines TRBV7-9 with TRBJ1-1; D unresolved. V was pared by 4 bases and J by 1 base, with 7 bases between. CDR1 is SEHNR and CDR2 is FQNEAQ in the germline V gene (reference sequence). CDR3 length: 13 residues. The CDR3 region has the DNA TGTGCCAGCAGCTCGCAGGCGAACACTGAAGCTTTCTTT. Translated, it gives CASSSQANTEAFF.

This chain uses TRBV3-1 (or the pseudogene TRBV3-2) with TRBJ2-3; 7 bases agree with TRBD2. V lost 4 bases and J lost 4; bases outside the gene matches: 11. This CDR3 region has 16 residues. CDR1 and CDR2 from the germline V gene are LGHDT and YNNKEL (reference sequence). This CDR3 reads CASSLSAGDWSDTQYF. As DNA, the CDR3 is TGTGCCAGCAGCCTATCGGCGGGAGATTGGTCAGATACGCAGTATTTT.

This rearrangement joins TRBV5-6 to TRBJ1-2; 7 positions agree with TRBD1. Per germline, CDR1 SGHDT and CDR2 YYEEEE. J was trimmed by 3 bases and V by 4 bases; bases with no gene match: 6. The CDR3 contains 14 residues. For the CDR3, the DNA is TGTGCCAGCAGCACCGCCGGGACAGACTATGGCTACACCTTC. Protein product: CASSTAGTDYGYTF.

In this sample, this clone turned up once. This chain connects TRBV28 to TRBJ2-7; 10 nucleotides match TRBD2. Germline trimming cut 5 bases from V and 2 bases from J; bases unmatched to any gene: 3. This CDR3 has 14 residues. Per the germline V gene, CDR1 is MDHEN and CDR2 is SYDVKM. For the CDR3, the DNA is TGTGCCAGCAGTGAAACTAGCGGGGCCTACGAGCAGTACTTC. Protein: CASSETSGAYEQYF.

The V and J genes are TRBV3-1 (or the pseudogene TRBV3-2) and TRBJ2-3; D is perhaps TRBD1 (7 bases). V lost 2 bases, J lost 9 bases, and 15 bases lay in between. Per germline, CDR1 LGHDT and CDR2 YNNKEL (reference sequence). CDR3 length: 14 amino acids. The CDR3 nucleotides read TGTGCCAGCAGCCAACTCCAGGGGGGTGTGACGCAGTATTTT. Amino acids: CASSQLQGGVTQYF.

The J gene is TRBJ1-5, the V gene TRBV5-1; D might be TRBD1 (5 bases). The CDR3 runs 15 residues. V was pared by 3 bases and J by 4 bases, with 14 bases between. Germline V lookup: CDR1 SGHRS, CDR2 YFSETQ. CDR3: CASSSGSGSNQPQHF. CDR3 nucleotide sequence: TGCGCCAGCAGCTCGGGTTCAGGGTCAAATCAGCCCCAGCATTTT.

The chain links TRBV14 to TRBJ1-2, with TRBD1 matching 10 bases. Germline V CDR1 and CDR2: SGHDN, FVKESK. CDR3 length: 15 amino acids. Trimming cost V 3 bases and J 8 bases; bases outside gene matches: 9. CDR3: CASSHRGTGVWGYTF. CDR3 in DNA: TGTGCCAGCAGCCACCGCGGGACAGGGGTCTGGGGCTACACCTTC.

This clone was seen once. This chain joins TRBV27 and TRBJ2-7, with a weak D call TRBD1 (5 bases). Trimming cost V 7 bases and J 0 bases, with 16 bases left between them. The CDR3 covers 15 residues. Germline CDR1 and CDR2: MNHEY and SMNVEV (reference sequence). In DNA form, the CDR3 reads TGTGCCAGCATGCAATCGACAGTCAACTCCTACGAGCAGTACTTC. Translation gives CASMQSTVNSYEQYF.

This clone has a single count. V is TRBV11-2 and J is TRBJ2-3, with a weak D call TRBD2 (5 bases). This CDR3 is 16 amino acids long. Germline V gene lookup returns CDR1 SGHAT and CDR2 FQNNGV. V was pared by 5 bases and J by 0 bases, with 15 bases between. Written as DNA, the CDR3 is TGTGCCAGCAGCGTCACCGTCGGGGTCAGCACAGATACGCAGTATTTT. It is translated as CASSVTVGVSTDTQYF.

This chain links TRBV4-1 with TRBJ2-3; TRBD2 might be the D (6 bases). Per germline, CDR1 MGHRA and CDR2 YSYEKL. The CDR3 sequence is 17 residues long. V lost 4 bases and J 2 bases, leaving 19 bases between the germline ends. The CDR3 spells CASSPTFGGSPTDTQYF. The CDR3 nucleotides read TGCGCCAGCAGCCCAACGTTCGGAGGGAGCCCCACAGATACGCAGTATTTT.

The chain couples TRBV7-9 to TRBJ1-2, with D tentatively TRBD1 (5 bases). Trimming took off 5 bases at V and 8 bases at J, with 15 bases between the two ends. The CDR3 has 13 amino acids. Looked up from germline, CDR1 is SEHNR and CDR2 is FQNEAQ (reference sequence). CDR3 in amino acids: CASSRGGVWGYTF. The CDR3 DNA is TGTGCCAGCAGCCGGGGAGGGGTTTGGGGCTACACCTTC.